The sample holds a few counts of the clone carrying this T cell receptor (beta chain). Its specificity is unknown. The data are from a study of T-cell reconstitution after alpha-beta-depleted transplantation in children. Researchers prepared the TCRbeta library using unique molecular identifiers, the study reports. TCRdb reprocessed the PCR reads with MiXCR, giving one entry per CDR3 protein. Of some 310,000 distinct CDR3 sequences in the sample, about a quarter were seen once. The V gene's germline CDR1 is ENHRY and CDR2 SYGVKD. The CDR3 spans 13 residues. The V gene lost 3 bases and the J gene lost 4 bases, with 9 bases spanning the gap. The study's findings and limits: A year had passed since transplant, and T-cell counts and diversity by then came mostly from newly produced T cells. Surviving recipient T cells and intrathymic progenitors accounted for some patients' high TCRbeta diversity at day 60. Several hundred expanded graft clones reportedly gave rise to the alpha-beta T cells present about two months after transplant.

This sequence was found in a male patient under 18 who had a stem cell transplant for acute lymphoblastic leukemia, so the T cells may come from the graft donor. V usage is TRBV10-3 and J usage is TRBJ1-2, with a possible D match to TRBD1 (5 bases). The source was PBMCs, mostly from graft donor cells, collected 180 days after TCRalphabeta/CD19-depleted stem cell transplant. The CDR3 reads CAISDSDSYGYTF. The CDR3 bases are TGTGCCATCAGTGACTCCGACAGCTATGGCTACACCTTC.